These T cell receptor beta chains were read from a single sample in a study of cytomegalovirus exposure and HLA in healthy donors. Only in-frame clones appear in the TCRdb table, and some are missing; sequencing was by immunoSEQ multiplex PCR. The repertoire consists of about 130,000 clones, with around four fifths occurring once and the leading ten covering 7.3%. Material: PBMCs. All receptors derive from a male donor in good health and CMV-seronegative. The CDR3 runs from the conserved cysteine through the conserved F or W. The D gene is left open where the match is weak. Size is omitted from some rows. Given values are once, few, many or a class for expanded clones.

d_call: .; clone_size: .; j_call: TRBJ2-3; v_call: TRBV7-2; cdr3_nt: TGTGCCAGCAGCTTATCACAAGGCACAGATACGCAGTATTTT; cdr3_aa: CASSLSQGTDTQYF
d_call: TRBD2; clone_size: .; j_call: TRBJ2-7; v_call: TRBV4-2; cdr3_nt: TGTGCCAGCAGCCAAGTTGCTAGCGGGGGGATAAACGAGCAGTACTTC; cdr3_aa: CASSQVASGGINEQYF
d_call: TRBD1; clone_size: .; j_call: TRBJ2-7; v_call: TRBV30; cdr3_nt: TGTGCCTGGAGTCGACAGGGGGTAGAGCAGTACTTC; cdr3_aa: CAWSRQGVEQYF
d_call: TRBD1; clone_size: .; j_call: TRBJ2-3; v_call: TRBV28; cdr3_nt: TGTGCCAGCAGTATTAAGGGGGCTCCACGTTATACGCAGTATTTT; cdr3_aa: CASSIKGAPRYTQYF
d_call: .; clone_size: few; j_call: TRBJ1-2; v_call: TRBV5-5; cdr3_nt: TGTGCCAGCAGCTTGGGGACATTTGGCTACACCTTC; cdr3_aa: CASSLGTFGYTF
d_call: TRBD1; clone_size: .; j_call: TRBJ2-3; v_call: TRBV7-3; cdr3_nt: TGTGCCAGCAGCTTAAACGCCGGACAGGTTCGCACAGATACGCAGTATTTT; cdr3_aa: CASSLNAGQVRTDTQYF
d_call: .; clone_size: .; j_call: TRBJ2-1; v_call: TRBV2; cdr3_nt: TGTGCCAGCACCGTGCAGGGAAACTCCTACAATGAGCAGTTCTTC; cdr3_aa: CASTVQGNSYNEQFF
d_call: .; clone_size: .; j_call: TRBJ2-5; v_call: TRBV7-2; cdr3_nt: TGTGCCAGCAGCCGGGACACCCAAGAGACCCAGTACTTC; cdr3_aa: CASSRDTQETQYF
d_call: TRBD1; clone_size: .; j_call: TRBJ2-4; v_call: TRBV5-1; cdr3_nt: TGCGCCAGCAGCGCCTGGACAGGGGGCTTGAACATTCAGTACTTC; cdr3_aa: CASSAWTGGLNIQYF
d_call: TRBD2; clone_size: .; j_call: TRBJ2-2; v_call: TRBV7-2; cdr3_nt: TGTGCCAGCCAGACTAGCGCGGAAACCGGGGAGCTGTTTTTT; cdr3_aa: CASQTSAETGELFF
d_call: .; clone_size: .; j_call: TRBJ2-7; v_call: TRBV5-1; cdr3_nt: TGCGCCAGCAGCTTCGGTGACAGGGAGCAGTACTTC; cdr3_aa: CASSFGDREQYF
d_call: TRBD2; clone_size: .; j_call: TRBJ2-7; v_call: TRBV5-5; cdr3_nt: TGTGCCAGCAGCCCCTGGACTAGCGACGAGCAGTACTTC; cdr3_aa: CASSPWTSDEQYF
d_call: .; clone_size: .; j_call: TRBJ1-3; v_call: TRBV7-2; cdr3_nt: TGTGCCAGCAGCTTAGGGGGGGGCATTGAGCGAAACACCATATATTTT; cdr3_aa: CASSLGGGIERNTIYF
d_call: .; clone_size: .; j_call: TRBJ1-5; v_call: TRBV11-2; cdr3_nt: TGTGCCAGCAGCTTAGGTGCAGGGGCGAGCAATCAGCCCCAGCATTTT; cdr3_aa: CASSLGAGASNQPQHF
d_call: .; clone_size: .; j_call: TRBJ1-5; v_call: TRBV30; cdr3_nt: TGTGCCTTCGATAAAGACAGGAGTTACAATCAGCCCCAGCATTTT; cdr3_aa: CAFDKDRSYNQPQHF
d_call: TRBD1; clone_size: .; j_call: TRBJ2-4; v_call: TRBV28; cdr3_nt: TGTGCCAGCAGAAGGACAGGGGCGAACATTCAGTACTTC; cdr3_aa: CASRRTGANIQYF
d_call: TRBD1; clone_size: .; j_call: TRBJ2-7; v_call: TRBV28; cdr3_nt: TGTGCCAGCAGGAAAGGGACAGGGGATTCCTACGAGCAGTACTTC; cdr3_aa: CASRKGTGDSYEQYF
d_call: .; clone_size: .; j_call: TRBJ2-3; v_call: TRBV4-1; cdr3_nt: TGCGCCAGCAGCCAAGAGACTTCTATGGACACAGATACGCAGTATTTT; cdr3_aa: CASSQETSMDTDTQYF
d_call: TRBD1; clone_size: .; j_call: TRBJ1-2; v_call: TRBV7-8; cdr3_nt: TGTGCCAGCAGCTTAGCTAATCGCGGGACAGACTATGGCTACACCTTC; cdr3_aa: CASSLANRGTDYGYTF
d_call: TRBD2; clone_size: .; j_call: TRBJ2-3; v_call: TRBV29-1; cdr3_nt: TGCAGCGTTGATGGACTAGCGGGGGGCCCTAGCCCGCAGTATTTT; cdr3_aa: CSVDGLAGGPSPQYF
d_call: .; clone_size: .; j_call: TRBJ2-1; v_call: TRBV11-2; cdr3_nt: TGTGCCAGCAGCTTAGGGTTGGCGGGAACGTACAATGAGCAGTTCTTC; cdr3_aa: CASSLGLAGTYNEQFF
d_call: TRBD2; clone_size: few; j_call: TRBJ2-3; v_call: TRBV25-1; cdr3_nt: TGTGCCAGCAGTAAATACGGGACTAGCGGTAGCACAGATACGCAGTATTTT; cdr3_aa: CASSKYGTSGSTDTQYF
d_call: TRBD2; clone_size: medium-sized; j_call: TRBJ2-2; v_call: TRBV25-1; cdr3_nt: TGTGCCAGCAGCCGGGGACTAGTGGCCGGGGAGCTGTTTTTT; cdr3_aa: CASSRGLVAGELFF
d_call: TRBD2; clone_size: .; j_call: TRBJ2-7; v_call: TRBV7-6; cdr3_nt: TGTGCCAGCAGCTTAGGACTAGCGGGCTACGAGCAGTACTTC; cdr3_aa: CASSLGLAGYEQYF
d_call: .; clone_size: .; j_call: TRBJ1-2; v_call: TRBV14; cdr3_nt: TGTGCCAGCAGCCAAGATAAGGGAGTCTATGGCTACACCTTC; cdr3_aa: CASSQDKGVYGYTF
d_call: TRBD2; clone_size: .; j_call: TRBJ2-5; v_call: TRBV29-1; cdr3_nt: TGCAGCGTTGAGTTAGCGGGAGTAGGGGAGACCCAGTACTTC; cdr3_aa: CSVELAGVGETQYF
d_call: TRBD2; clone_size: .; j_call: TRBJ2-2; v_call: TRBV5-1; cdr3_nt: TGCGCCAGCAGCCCTAGCGGGAGCCCCGGGGAGCTGTTTTTT; cdr3_aa: CASSPSGSPGELFF
d_call: .; clone_size: .; j_call: TRBJ2-2; v_call: TRBV19; cdr3_nt: TGTGCCAGTAGACCACAGGGTACCGGCGGGGAGCTGTTTTTT; cdr3_aa: CASRPQGTGGELFF
d_call: TRBD2; clone_size: .; j_call: TRBJ2-1; v_call: TRBV29-1; cdr3_nt: TGCAGCGTAAAAGGACTAGCGGATTACAATGAGCAGTTCTTC; cdr3_aa: CSVKGLADYNEQFF
d_call: TRBD1; clone_size: .; j_call: TRBJ1-1; v_call: TRBV5-4; cdr3_nt: TGTGCCAGCAGGCCCGGACAGGTGGAGAACACTGAAGCTTTCTTT; cdr3_aa: CASRPGQVENTEAFF
d_call: TRBD1; clone_size: .; j_call: TRBJ1-1; v_call: TRBV5-5; cdr3_nt: TGTGCCAGCAGATCCTATAGGACAGGCAACATGAACACTGAAGCTTTCTTT; cdr3_aa: CASRSYRTGNMNTEAFF
d_call: TRBD1; clone_size: .; j_call: TRBJ1-1; v_call: TRBV20-1; cdr3_nt: TGCAGTGCATGGACAGGGGGAGCTTTCTTT; cdr3_aa: CSAWTGGAFF
d_call: TRBD1; clone_size: .; j_call: TRBJ2-7; v_call: TRBV7-9; cdr3_nt: TGTGCCAGCAGCTTAGCGGCAGGGGGCCCTCCCGATGCATACTTC; cdr3_aa: CASSLAAGGPPDAYF
d_call: TRBD2; clone_size: .; j_call: TRBJ2-7; v_call: TRBV18; cdr3_nt: TGTGCCAGCTCACCAACGACTAGCGGATCCTACGAGCAGTACTTC; cdr3_aa: CASSPTTSGSYEQYF
d_call: TRBD2; clone_size: few; j_call: TRBJ2-5; v_call: TRBV2; cdr3_nt: TGTGCCAGCAGTGAAGCGCTAGGACTAGTAAAAGAGACCCAGTACTTC; cdr3_aa: CASSEALGLVKETQYF
d_call: TRBD2; clone_size: .; j_call: TRBJ2-7; v_call: TRBV7-9; cdr3_nt: TGTGCCAGCAGCTTGGGGGGGGAACGCGAGCAGTACTTC; cdr3_aa: CASSLGGEREQYF
d_call: .; clone_size: .; j_call: TRBJ2-7; v_call: TRBV6-6; cdr3_nt: TGTGCCAGCAATACAAGGGGGTCCTCCTACGAGCAGTACTTC; cdr3_aa: CASNTRGSSYEQYF
d_call: TRBD1; clone_size: .; j_call: TRBJ1-5; v_call: TRBV4-1; cdr3_nt: TGCGCCAGCAGCCTGCAGGGGGCTGATCAGCCCCAGCATTTT; cdr3_aa: CASSLQGADQPQHF
d_call: .; clone_size: .; j_call: TRBJ2-1; v_call: TRBV4-3; cdr3_nt: TGCGCCAGCAGCCTCTCACTGTCCTACAATGAGCAGTTCTTC; cdr3_aa: CASSLSLSYNEQFF
d_call: .; clone_size: .; j_call: TRBJ1-5; v_call: TRBV28; cdr3_nt: TGTGCCAGCAGTTTACTTGGGGCATCGGGCAATCAGCCCCAGCATTTT; cdr3_aa: CASSLLGASGNQPQHF
d_call: TRBD2; clone_size: .; j_call: TRBJ2-3; v_call: TRBV2; cdr3_nt: TGTGCCAGCAGCTCCTGGACTCGGGGGGTGGATACGCAGTATTTT; cdr3_aa: CASSSWTRGVDTQYF
d_call: .; clone_size: few; j_call: TRBJ1-4; v_call: TRBV27; cdr3_nt: TGTGCCAGCAGTTTTAGGACAGCGAATGAAAAACTGTTTTTT; cdr3_aa: CASSFRTANEKLFF
d_call: TRBD1; clone_size: few; j_call: TRBJ2-1; v_call: TRBV7-3; cdr3_nt: TGTGCCAGCAGCTTAAGACAGGGAGTTACCTACAATGAGCAGTTCTTC; cdr3_aa: CASSLRQGVTYNEQFF
d_call: .; clone_size: .; j_call: TRBJ1-1; v_call: TRBV30; cdr3_nt: TGTGCCTGGAGCCGACAGGTGAACACTGAAGCTTTCTTT; cdr3_aa: CAWSRQVNTEAFF
d_call: TRBD2; clone_size: .; j_call: TRBJ2-7; v_call: TRBV7-2; cdr3_nt: TGTGCCAGCAGCCTCGGGACTAGCGGGACTTACGAGCAGTACTTC; cdr3_aa: CASSLGTSGTYEQYF
d_call: .; clone_size: .; j_call: TRBJ1-3; v_call: TRBV4-3; cdr3_nt: TGCGCCAGCAGCCAAGGTCCTTCGGGACAAATCTCTGGAAACACCATATATTTT; cdr3_aa: CASSQGPSGQISGNTIYF
d_call: TRBD2; clone_size: .; j_call: TRBJ2-5; v_call: TRBV5-4; cdr3_nt: TGTGCCAGCAGCTTGGGGTTCGGGACTAGCGCGGAGACCCAGTACTTC; cdr3_aa: CASSLGFGTSAETQYF
d_call: TRBD1; clone_size: .; j_call: TRBJ1-1; v_call: TRBV2; cdr3_nt: TGTGCCAGCAGTGGTGACAGGGGGCTGACTGAAGCTTTCTTT; cdr3_aa: CASSGDRGLTEAFF